These 9 T cell receptor beta chains were sequenced from one sample in a study of blood T cell repertoires in COVID-19. Sequencing was performed with immunoSEQ multiplex PCR; in TCRdb, only in-frame clones are kept and a portion is missing. The data show 90,000 to 120,000 clones, approximately 70% seen once. Sequencing input: peripheral blood. These receptors all stem from a man older than 75 with acute or convalescent COVID-19.

The V call is TRBV5-1, the J call TRBJ2-7; D unclear. V was pared by 0 bases and J by 3 bases, with 7 bases between. Germline V CDR1 and CDR2: SGHRS, YFSETQ. The CDR3 covers 13 residues. CDR3 DNA sequence: TGCGCCAGCAGCTTGGGGCGGTACTACGAGCAGTACTTC. Protein product: CASSLGRYYEQYF.

CDR3 sequence: CASSQVAGAAQPQHF. The CDR3 DNA is TGTGCCAGCAGCCAAGTGGCAGGGGCGGCTCAGCCCCAGCATTTT. This chain connects TRBV3-1 (or the pseudogene TRBV3-2) to TRBJ1-5; a weak D match, TRBD1 (6 bases). Germline V gene data show CDR1 as LGHDT and CDR2 as YNNKEL (reference sequence). CDR3 length: 15 amino acids. V was cut by 1 base and J by 6 bases, with 13 bases left in between.

The chain couples TRBV7-2 to TRBJ2-3; TRBD2 matches 10 bases. This CDR3 spans 17 amino acids. CDR1 is SGHTA and CDR2 is FQGNSA in the germline V gene. V was pared by 7 bases and J by 3 bases, with 13 bases of the junction left unmatched. As DNA, the CDR3 is TGTGCCAGCACCCTTTCTTGGGGAGCGGGGGGGACAGATACGCAGTATTTT. As protein: CASTLSWGAGGTDTQYF. The entire variable domain, with the rest obtained from reference TRBV7-2 and TRBJ2-3, is as follows: GAGVSQSPSNKVTEKGKDVELRCDPISGHTALYWYRQSLGQGLEFLIYFQGNSAPDKSGLPSDRFSAERTGGSVSTLTIQRTQQEDSAVYLCASTLSWGAGGTDTQYFGPGTRLTVL.

The gene calls are TRBV5-5 and TRBJ2-4; tentatively, D is TRBD1 (6 bases). The CDR3 extends over 12 amino acids. Germline lookup yields CDR1 SGHKS and CDR2 YYEKEE (reference sequence). Trimming cost V 6 bases and J 5 bases, with 9 bases left between them. CDR3 coding DNA: TGTGCCAGCACAGGGGCGGAAAACATTCAGTACTTC. Amino acids: CASTGAENIQYF. Variable domain in full (rest from reference TRBV5-5 and TRBJ2-4): DAGVTQSPTHLIKTRGQQVTLRCSPISGHKSVSWYQQVLGQGPQFIFQYYEKEERGRGNFPDRFSARQFPNYSSELNVNALLLGDSALYLCASTGAENIQYFGAGTRLSVL.

The chain employs TRBV4-1 and TRBJ1-2; no clear D. From germline, CDR1 is MGHRA and CDR2 YSYEKL. The CDR3 sequence is 15 residues long. Trimming shortened V by 0 bases and J by 4 bases, and 12 bases separated the two germline ends. The CDR3 bases are TGCGCCAGCAGCCAAGAGGGCAGCAATTTCTATGGCTACACCTTC. Residues: CASSQEGSNFYGYTF.

The chain carries TRBV6-5 and TRBJ2-7, with D uncertain. Germline V gene data show CDR1 as MNHEY and CDR2 as SVGAGI. V was trimmed by 0 bases and J by 0 bases, leaving 6 bases between them. There are 14 residues in the CDR3. CDR3 sequence: CASSYSDNSYEQYF. As DNA, the CDR3 is TGTGCCAGCAGTTACTCCGACAACTCCTACGAGCAGTACTTC.

The CDR3 DNA follows: TGTGCCAGCATGGCTGCGGAGGGTAAAAACATTCAGTACTTC. Translated, it gives CASMAAEGKNIQYF. The chain recombines TRBV6-5 with TRBJ2-4, with D possibly matching TRBD2 (6 bases). CDR1 and CDR2 from the germline V gene are MNHEY and SVGAGI. The CDR3 is 14 residues long. The ends were cut back, 7 bases at V and 4 bases at J, with 14 bases in the middle.

This clone was observed a handful of times. V usage is TRBV6-2 or TRBV6-3 and J usage is TRBJ1-2; unclear D gene. Germline V gene lookup returns CDR1 MNHEY and CDR2 SVGEGT. Deletions cut 2 bases from V and 7 bases from J, with 8 bases between. This CDR3 is 12 amino acids long. The CDR3: CASSYRLGGYTF. CDR3 coding DNA: TGTGCCAGCAGTTACCGACTCGGTGGCTACACCTTC.

This clone was observed a single time. The genes are TRBV6-6 and TRBJ2-5; possible D gene TRBD2, 6 bases. Trimming pared 9 bases from V and 1 base from J, leaving 12 bases between. The CDR3 is made up of 13 amino acids. CDR1 MNHNY and CDR2 SVGAGI come from the germline V gene (reference sequence). The CDR3 DNA reads as TGTGCCAGGCCAGCGGGCCCCCAAGAGACCCAGTACTTC. It specifies CARPAGPQETQYF.